This T cell receptor (beta chain) was sequenced during a study of T cells in localized non-small cell lung cancer. General study findings and limits: Adjacent lung had a median roughly 61 of the 100 largest tumor clones. Longer overall survival was linked to higher blood T cell density. Sequence data derive from only one tumor region, so heterogeneity remains possible.

Assay: immunoSEQ multiplex PCR; the TCRdb copy retains only in-frame clones and omits some. The sample shows roughly 77,000 clones, around 90% of them seen only once. The V gene lost 1 base and the J gene lost 7 bases, with 7 bases spanning the gap. Germline V gene sequence: CDR1 KGHSH, CDR2 LQKENI. The CDR3 sequence is 12 residues long. Of note for this clone: Its antigen is unknown.

This sequence joins TRBV18 and TRBJ1-2; D remains ambiguous. The material sequenced was peripheral blood, taken before any cancer treatment. This TCR was sampled from a woman aged 35-75 years with stage I squamous cell lung carcinoma. The CDR3 region is CASSPQDGGYTF. CDR3 DNA: TGTGCCAGCTCACCACAGGATGGTGGCTACACCTTC.